The clone carrying this TCR beta chain was counted once. This sample was included in a study of regulatory and conventional T cells in RAG deficiency. Germline lookup yields CDR1 MNHNS and CDR2 SASEGT. The CDR3 is 14 amino acids. V gave up 5 bases and J gave up 2 bases; unmatched junction bases: 3. Conventional CD4+ T cells were sorted from blood as CD25-low CD127-high cells. Method: immunoSEQ multiplex PCR; TCRdb's copy keeps in-frame clones and lacks some. The sample comprises around 20,000 clones, 95% to 96% of which are singletons, and 1.3% rests with the top ten. The data also belong to a second study, concerning regulatory T cells. That work states: Amplification used 52 TRBV primers and 13 TRBJ primers.

Sample: CD25- CD4+ T cells sorted from blood. This sequence originates from a human donor in good health. The chain is built from TRBV6-1 and TRBJ1-2; TRBD1 aligns across 9 bases. This CDR3 is CASSPGTGNYGYTF. The CDR3 DNA follows: TGTGCCAGCAGTCCCGGGACAGGGAACTATGGCTACACCTTC.